This T cell receptor beta chain is from a study of T cell repertoires in cytomegalovirus infection. Study outcomes and limitations: Cumulated frequencies of public TCR beta families served to identify carriers of CMV plus the relevant HLA.

The V and J ends lost 1 base and 5 bases, in that order; junction bases with no gene match: 9. The germline V gene encodes CDR1 DFQATT and CDR2 SNEGSKA (reference sequence). The CDR3 runs to 15 residues. Using its own MiXCR run on the reads, TCRdb lists one record per CDR3 protein. Of about 130,000 distinct CDR3 sequences listed, about 24% are singletons. This clonotype was recorded a few times. The antigen is undetermined. The specimen was PBMCs, sequenced either directly or after in vitro stimulation (not recorded which). The receptor comes from a human donor in good health (CMV status not recorded). Some clones in this sample may be carry-over from other donors' samples. V is TRBV20-1 and J is TRBJ1-1; 8 bases fit TRBD1. The CDR3 region is CSARGWDRKVTEAFF. The CDR3 DNA sequence: TGCAGTGCTAGAGGATGGGACAGGAAAGTGACTGAAGCTTTCTTT.